The clone carrying this T cell receptor beta chain was counted a few times. The antigen remains unidentified. With 60 Vbeta and 13 Jbeta primers, the PCR was carried out. The repertoire was sequenced with immunoSEQ multiplex PCR; TCRdb's copy has only in-frame clones and lacks some. The sample includes approximately 82,000 clones, roughly 9.1% seen only once; the top ten take more than 20%. The data stem from a study of cytomegalovirus exposure and HLA in healthy donors. Across the study: Prior work identified roughly 120 million unique TCR beta sequences in around 170 million T cells.

Trimming at V came to 3 bases and at J to 4 bases, leaving 1 base not matched to a gene. The CDR3 covers 14 residues. In germline, CDR1 is SGHAT, CDR2 FQNNGV. General study findings and limits: Confirmation was obtained in vitro that a few CMV-associated chains are specific for CMV antigens. Earlier findings revealed that most TCR beta V segments proved productive either about 87% or about 30% of the time. Sequencing had likely introduced a cluster of highly shared sequence variants as an artifact.

This TCR was recovered from a man aged 60 to 75 in good health and CMV-seropositive. Sequences were obtained from PBMCs. The chain combines TRBV11-2 with TRBJ1-1; TRBD1 agrees at 11 bases. The CDR3 here is CASSFGTGGTEAFF. In nucleotides, the CDR3 is TGTGCCAGCAGCTTCGGGACAGGGGGCACTGAAGCTTTCTTT.